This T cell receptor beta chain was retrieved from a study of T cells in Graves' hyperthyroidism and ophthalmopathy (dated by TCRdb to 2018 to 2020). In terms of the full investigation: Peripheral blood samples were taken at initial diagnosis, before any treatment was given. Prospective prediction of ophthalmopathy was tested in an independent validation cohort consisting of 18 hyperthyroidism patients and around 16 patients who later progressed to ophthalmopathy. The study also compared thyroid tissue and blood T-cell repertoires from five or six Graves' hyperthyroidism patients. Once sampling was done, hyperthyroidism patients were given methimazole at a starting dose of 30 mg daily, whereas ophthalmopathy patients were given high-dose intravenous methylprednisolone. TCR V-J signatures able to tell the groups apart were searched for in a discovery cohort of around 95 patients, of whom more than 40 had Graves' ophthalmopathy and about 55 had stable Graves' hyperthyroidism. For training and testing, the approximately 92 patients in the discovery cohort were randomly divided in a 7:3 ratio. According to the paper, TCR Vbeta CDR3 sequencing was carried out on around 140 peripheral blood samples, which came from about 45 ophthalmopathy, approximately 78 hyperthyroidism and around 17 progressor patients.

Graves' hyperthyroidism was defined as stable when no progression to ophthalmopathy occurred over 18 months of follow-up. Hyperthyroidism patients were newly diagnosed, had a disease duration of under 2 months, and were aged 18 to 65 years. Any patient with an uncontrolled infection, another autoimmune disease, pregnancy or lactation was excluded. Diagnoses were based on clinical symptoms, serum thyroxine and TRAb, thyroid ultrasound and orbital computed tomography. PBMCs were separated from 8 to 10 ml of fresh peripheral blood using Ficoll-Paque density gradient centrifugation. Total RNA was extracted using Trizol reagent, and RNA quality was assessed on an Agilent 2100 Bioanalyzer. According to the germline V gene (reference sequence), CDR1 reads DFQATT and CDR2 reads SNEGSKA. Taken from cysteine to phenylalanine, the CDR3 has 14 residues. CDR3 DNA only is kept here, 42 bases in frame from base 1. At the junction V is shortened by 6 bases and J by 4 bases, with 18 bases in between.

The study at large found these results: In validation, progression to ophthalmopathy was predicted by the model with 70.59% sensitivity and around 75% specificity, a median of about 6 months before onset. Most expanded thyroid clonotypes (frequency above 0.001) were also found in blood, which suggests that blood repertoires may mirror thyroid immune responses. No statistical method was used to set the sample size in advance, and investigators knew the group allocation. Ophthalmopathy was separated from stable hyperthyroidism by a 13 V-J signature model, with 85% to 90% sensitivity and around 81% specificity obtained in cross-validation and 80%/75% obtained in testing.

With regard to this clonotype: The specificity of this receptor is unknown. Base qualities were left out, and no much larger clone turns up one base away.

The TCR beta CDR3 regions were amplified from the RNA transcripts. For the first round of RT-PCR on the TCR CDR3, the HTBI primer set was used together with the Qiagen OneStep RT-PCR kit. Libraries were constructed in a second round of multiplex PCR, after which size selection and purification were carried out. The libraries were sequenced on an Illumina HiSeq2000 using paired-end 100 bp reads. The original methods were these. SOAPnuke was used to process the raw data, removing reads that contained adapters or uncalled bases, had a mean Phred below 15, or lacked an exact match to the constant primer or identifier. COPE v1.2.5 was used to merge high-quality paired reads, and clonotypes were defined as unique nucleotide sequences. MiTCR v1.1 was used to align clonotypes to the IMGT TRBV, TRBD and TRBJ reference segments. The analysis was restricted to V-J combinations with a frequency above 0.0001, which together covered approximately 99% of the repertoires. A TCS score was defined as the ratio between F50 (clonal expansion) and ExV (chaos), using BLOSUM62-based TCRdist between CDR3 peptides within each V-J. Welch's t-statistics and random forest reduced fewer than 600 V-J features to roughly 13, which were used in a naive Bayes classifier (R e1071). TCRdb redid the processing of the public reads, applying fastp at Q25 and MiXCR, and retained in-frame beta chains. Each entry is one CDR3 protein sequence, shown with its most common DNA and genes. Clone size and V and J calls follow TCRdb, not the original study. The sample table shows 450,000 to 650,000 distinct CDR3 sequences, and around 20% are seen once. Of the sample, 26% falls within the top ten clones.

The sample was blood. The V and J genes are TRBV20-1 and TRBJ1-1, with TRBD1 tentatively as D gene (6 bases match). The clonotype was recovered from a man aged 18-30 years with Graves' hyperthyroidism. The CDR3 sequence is CSAPPGGLVTEAFF. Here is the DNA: TGCAGTGCCCCACCTGGGGGGCTTGTCACTGAAGCTTTCTTT.